The 16 T cell receptor beta chains listed next were all sequenced from one sample in a study of CD8 T cells in Susac syndrome. An input of about 0.5 to 1 ug of RNA was subjected to reverse transcription using random hexamers. TCRdb reprocessed the immunoSEQ multiplex PCR reads with MiXCR, giving one entry per CDR3 protein. The sample holds some 170,000 distinct CDR3 sequences, approximately 95% seen once. Sequencing was done on a sample of CD4+ T cells from PBMCs. The receptors shown here come from a human donor with multiple sclerosis.

This rearrangement joins TRBV12-3 or TRBV12-4 to TRBJ2-1, with a tentative D call TRBD2 (5 bases). Trimming left V 8 bases short and J 9 bases short, with 11 bases between. This CDR3 has 11 residues. The CDR3 DNA follows: TGTGCCAGCTATTATCTAGCTGAGCAGTTCTTC. Its protein is CASYYLAEQFF.

The chain is built from TRBV30 and TRBJ2-1; D perhaps matches TRBD2 (6 bases). Looked up from germline, CDR1 is GTSNPN and CDR2 is SVGIG (reference sequence). V dropped 2 bases and J dropped 14 bases, with 13 bases sitting between them. The CDR3 runs 11 residues. CDR3: CAWSRTAGKFF. CDR3 DNA sequence: TGTGCCTGGAGTAGGACTGCGGGAAAGTTCTTC.

The rearrangement uses TRBV4-3 and TRBJ1-5; no firm D call. Looked up from germline, CDR1 is LGHNA and CDR2 is YSLEER. There are 13 residues in the CDR3. V was pared by 0 bases and J by 3 bases, with 3 bases between. CDR3 sequence (DNA): TGCGCCAGCAGCCAAGAGGCCAATCAGCCCCAGCATTTT. Translated, it gives CASSQEANQPQHF.

This chain uses TRBV18 with TRBJ2-1; either TRBD1 or TRBD2 may supply D (5 bases each). The CDR3 length is 15 residues. CDR1 is KGHSH, CDR2 LQKENI, per germline. Between the trimmed V and J ends, which lost 4 bases and 8 bases, there was a span of 18 bases. In DNA, the CDR3 is TGTGCCAGCTCACTTAGCATGCTGGGGGTTGATGAGCAGTTCTTC. Amino acids: CASSLSMLGVDEQFF.

A single count supports this clonotype. The chain links TRBV30 to TRBJ2-5; D gene ambiguous. CDR3 length: 13 amino acids. Trimming took 0 bases from V and 0 from J, leaving 5 bases between them. Per the germline V gene, CDR1 is GTSNPN and CDR2 is SVGIG (reference sequence). CDR3 bases: TGTGCCTGGAGTGTGGGCTACCAAGAGACCCAGTACTTC. Translating gives CAWSVGYQETQYF. Using reference TRBV30 and TRBJ2-5 for the parts outside the CDR3, the full variable domain is SQTIHQWPATLVQPVGSPLSLECTVEGTSNPNLYWYRQAAGRGLQLLFYSVGIGQISSEVPQNLSASRPQDRQFILSSKKLLLSDSGFYLCAWSVGYQETQYFGPGTRLLVL.

V gene TRBV24-1 combines with J gene TRBJ2-1, with D possibly TRBD1 on 6 matching bases. Trimming pared 8 bases from V and 3 bases from J, leaving 7 bases between. Germline V gene sequence: CDR1 KGHDR, CDR2 SFDVKD. CDR3 length: 12 amino acids. CDR3 nucleotide sequence: TGTGCCACCAAGGGGGACTACAATGAGCAGTTCTTC. It encodes CATKGDYNEQFF.

The chain couples TRBV25-1 to TRBJ2-1, with unresolved D. The CDR3 is 11 amino acids. CDR1 and CDR2 from the germline V gene are MGHDK and SYGVNS. Trimming shortened V by 3 bases and J by 3 bases, and 0 bases separated the two germline ends. CDR3 nucleotides: TGTGCCAGCAGTGACTACAATGAGCAGTTCTTC. Translated: CASSDYNEQFF.

This chain links TRBV19 with TRBJ1-1; no firm D call. The germline gives CDR1 LNHDA, CDR2 SQIVND (reference sequence). The CDR3 contains 12 residues. The V and J ends lost 7 bases and 8 bases respectively, with 14 bases between them. In nucleotides, the CDR3 is TGTGCCAGTAAAAATTCTGGAGCAGAAGCTTTCTTT. Translated, it gives CASKNSGAEAFF.

This clonotype was recorded only once. This chain joins TRBV9 and TRBJ2-3; D tentatively reads TRBD1 or TRBD2 (6 bases each). V dropped 0 bases and J dropped 2 bases, with 10 bases sitting between them. The CDR3 runs 15 residues. Germline assignment: CDR1 SGDLS and CDR2 YYNGEE. The CDR3 region is CASSVGGAITDTQYF. CDR3 bases: TGTGCCAGCAGCGTAGGGGGGGCGATCACAGATACGCAGTATTTT.

The chain has TRBV20-1 and TRBJ2-1; D is perhaps TRBD2 (6 bases). Germline loops: CDR1 DFQATT, CDR2 SNEGSKA (reference sequence). This CDR3 comprises 11 residues. Trimming removed 7 bases at V and 8 bases at J, with 12 bases between. CDR3 sequence: CSVAGRDEQFF. For the CDR3, the DNA is TGCAGTGTCGCGGGGCGGGATGAGCAGTTCTTC.

This clonotype was seen once. V is TRBV6-5 and J is TRBJ1-5, with D tentatively TRBD1 (5 bases). Germline CDR1 MNHEY, CDR2 SVGAGI. This CDR3 has 15 amino acids. With 8 bases removed from V and 6 bases from J, the gap between germline ends came to 20 bases. This CDR3 is CASGPQQGSGQPQHF. The CDR3 nucleotides are TGTGCCAGCGGGCCTCAGCAGGGCTCAGGTCAGCCCCAGCATTTT.

The V gene is TRBV6-6, the J gene TRBJ1-5, with 10 bases lining up with TRBD1. The V segment lost 4 bases and the J segment 6 bases; nucleotides outside the gene matches: 9. This CDR3 region has 16 residues. Looked up from germline, CDR1 is MNHNY and CDR2 is SVGAGI (reference sequence). CDR3 DNA sequence: TGTGCCAGCAGTTCGACGACAGGGGGCATAAGTCAGCCCCAGCATTTT. Amino acids: CASSSTTGGISQPQHF.

CDR3 protein: CASSLAGQGAHQPQHF. CDR3 nucleotides: TGTGCCAGCAGCTTAGCCGGACAGGGGGCGCATCAGCCCCAGCATTTT. This rearrangement joins TRBV7-2 to TRBJ1-5, with 11 bases identical to TRBD1. V shed 0 bases, J shed 5 bases, and the junction held 3 bases outside the gene matches. The V gene's germline CDR1 is SGHTA and CDR2 FQGNSA. This CDR3 spans 16 amino acids.

Here the CDR3 DNA reads TGTGCCAGCAGTTTAGCAGGGGGCACTGAAGCTTTCTTT. Translating gives CASSLAGGTEAFF. This rearrangement joins TRBV12-3 or TRBV12-4 to TRBJ1-1, with D possibly TRBD1 on 6 matching bases. With 0 bases removed from V and 4 bases from J, the gap between germline ends came to 6 bases. This CDR3 is built from 13 residues.

This clonotype came up once. The gene calls are TRBV29-1 and TRBJ2-7, with 10 nucleotides matching TRBD2. Per the germline V gene, CDR1 is SQVTM and CDR2 is ANQGSEA. CDR3 length: 14 amino acids. Germline trimming cut 4 bases from V and 2 bases from J; bases unmatched to any gene: 5. The CDR3 loop is CSVGVLAGAYEQYF. The DNA for the CDR3 is TGCAGCGTTGGAGTCCTAGCGGGAGCCTACGAGCAGTACTTC.

The V call is TRBV29-1, the J call TRBJ1-5, with TRBD1 as a possible D gene (5 bases). Trimming took off 7 bases at V and 6 bases at J, with 16 bases between the two ends. The CDR3 loop spans 13 amino acids. Germline-derived CDR1 and CDR2 are SQVTM and ANQGSEA. In nucleotides, the CDR3 is TGCAGCGCCCGGGGGAGCAGGGCTCAGCCCCAGCATTTT. It translates to CSARGSRAQPQHF. The variable domain in full, completed from reference TRBV29-1 and TRBJ1-5, reads SAVISQKPSRDICQRGTSLTIQCQVDSQVTMMFWYRQQPGQSLTLIATANQGSEATYESGFVIDKFPISRPNLTFSTLTVSNMSPEDSSIYLCSARGSRAQPQHFGDGTRLSIL.